The 12 T cell receptor beta chains below come from one sample, sequenced in a study of cytomegalovirus exposure and HLA in healthy donors. The PCR employed 60 Vbeta primers together with 13 Jbeta primers. Libraries were prepared by immunoSEQ multiplex PCR; TCRdb keeps only in-frame clonotypes and omits some of them. Of under 80,000 clones listed, over 70% are singletons. The sequenced sample consisted of PBMCs. The receptor source for this set is a woman aged 40 to 50 in good health and CMV-seronegative.

With respect to this clone: A junction end diverges from the germline sequence, so it may reflect a read error. The chain joins TRBV29-1 to TRBJ2-2; possible D gene TRBD2, 7 bases. CDR1 and CDR2 from the germline V gene are SQVTM and ANQGSEA. The CDR3 sequence is 14 residues long. CDR3: CSVEDAGAPAGLLF. The CDR3, as DNA: TGCAGCGTTGAAGATGCGGGGGCTCCGGCGGGGCTGCTTTTT.

This chain links TRBV27 with TRBJ1-2; 7 nucleotides line up with TRBD1. V was pared by 6 bases and J by 8 bases, with 9 bases of the junction left unmatched. CDR1 is MNHEY and CDR2 is SMNVEV in the germline V gene (reference sequence). This CDR3 region has 13 residues. The DNA for the CDR3 is TGTGCCAGCAGCCAAGGGGGCAGGGTAGGCTACACCTTC. This encodes CASSQGGRVGYTF.

V gene TRBV5-4 combines with J gene TRBJ1-2; 7 bases are a match to TRBD1. This CDR3 is built from 13 residues. V was clipped by 4 bases and J by 7 bases; unmatched bases: 7. Germline V lookup: CDR1 SGHNT, CDR2 YYREEE (reference sequence). The DNA for the CDR3 is TGTGCCAGCAGCGAACAGGGGATTATTGGCTACACCTTC. It encodes CASSEQGIIGYTF.

In this sample, this clone turned up a few times. V gene TRBV6-1 combines with J gene TRBJ1-1, with 9 bases fitting TRBD1. CDR1 MNHNS and CDR2 SASEGT come from the germline V gene. This CDR3 has 15 residues. Trimming took 3 bases from V and 6 from J; bases not matched to a gene: 8. The CDR3 bases are TGTGCCAGCAGTGACACAGGGGGCGCAGGTCCTGAAGCTTTCTTT. This sequence encodes CASSDTGGAGPEAFF.

V is TRBV19 and J is TRBJ2-1, with D maybe TRBD1 (6 bases). V dropped 5 bases and J dropped 0 bases, with 14 bases sitting between them. The CDR3 has 16 amino acids. CDR1 LNHDA and CDR2 SQIVND come from the germline V gene (reference sequence). The CDR3 loop is CASSVHLDSSYNEQFF. The CDR3 DNA is TGTGCCAGTAGTGTTCACTTGGACAGCTCCTACAATGAGCAGTTCTTC.

V usage is TRBV15 and J usage is TRBJ2-7, with D perhaps TRBD1 (7 bases). The CDR3 length is 13 residues. The germline V gene encodes CDR1 LNHNV and CDR2 YYDKDF (reference sequence). V lost 1 base and J lost 6, with 10 bases in between. The CDR3 is CATSRVEGAEQYF. Here the CDR3 DNA reads TGTGCCACCAGCAGAGTGGAGGGGGCCGAGCAGTACTTC. Full variable domain (missing parts from reference TRBV15 and TRBJ2-7): DAMVIQNPRYQVTQFGKPVTLSCSQTLNHNVMYWYQQKSSQAPKLLFHYYDKDFNNEADTPDNFQSRRPNTSFCFLDIRSPGLGDTAMYLCATSRVEGAEQYFGPGTRLTVT.

The rearrangement links TRBV16 to TRBJ2-5; D possibly corresponds to TRBD1 (5 bases). Trimming removed 0 bases from V and 2 bases from J, with 13 bases in between. Germline V gene lookup returns CDR1 KGHSY and CDR2 FQNENV. The CDR3 loop spans 16 amino acids. The CDR3 protein is CASSQSPGWQQETQYF. CDR3 DNA: TGTGCCAGCAGCCAATCCCCAGGGTGGCAGCAAGAGACCCAGTACTTC.

The gene calls are TRBV7-3 and TRBJ2-1; 7 bases fit TRBD1. The trim removed 5 bases at V and 2 bases at J, leaving 6 bases unmatched. Germline V gives CDR1 SGHTA, CDR2 FQGTGA. The CDR3 runs 15 residues. The CDR3 region is CASSDRVSPYNEQFF. CDR3 sequence (DNA): TGTGCCAGCAGCGACAGGGTTAGTCCCTACAATGAGCAGTTCTTC.

This sequence joins TRBV7-9 and TRBJ2-3, with 7 positions matching TRBD2. In germline, CDR1 is SEHNR, CDR2 FQNEAQ (reference sequence). CDR3 length: 15 residues. Trimming removed 2 bases from V and 0 bases from J; junction bases left unmatched: 2. CDR3 loop: CASSLLAESTDTQYF. The CDR3 region has the DNA TGTGCCAGCAGCTTACTAGCGGAAAGCACAGATACGCAGTATTTT.

The CDR3 is CASRDRTVNQPQHF. The CDR3 DNA reads as TGTGCCAGCAGGGACCGGACAGTCAATCAGCCCCAGCATTTT. The chain recombines TRBV2 with TRBJ1-5; TRBD1 is a possible D gene (6 bases). From germline, CDR1 is SNHLY and CDR2 FYNNEI. Trimming removed 6 bases from V and 3 bases from J, with 12 bases in between. The CDR3 totals 14 residues. Full variable domain (rest looked up from reference TRBV2 and TRBJ1-5): EPEVTQTPSHQVTQMGQEVILRCVPISNHLYFYWYRQILGQKVEFLVSFYNNEISEKSEIFDDQFSVERPDGSNFTLKIRSTKLEDSAMYFCASRDRTVNQPQHFGDGTRLSIL.

J is TRBJ1-3 and V is TRBV7-3; no reliable D call. The CDR3 runs 15 residues. V dropped 5 bases and J dropped 1 base, with 12 bases sitting between them. Looked up from germline, CDR1 is SGHTA and CDR2 is FQGTGA. This chain's CDR3 is CASSQIPGSGNTIYF. Written as DNA, the CDR3 is TGTGCCAGCAGCCAAATCCCGGGTTCTGGAAACACCATATATTTT.

This chain connects TRBV6-5 to TRBJ1-2, with no clear D. Per germline, CDR1 MNHEY and CDR2 SVGAGI. The CDR3 is 15 amino acids. Trimming removed 4 bases at V and 3 bases at J, with 15 bases between. In DNA, the CDR3 is TGTGCCAGCAGTTCGTTGACCGGGTTCTACTATGGCTACACCTTC. It yields the protein CASSSLTGFYYGYTF.